This TCR beta chain is from a study of response to subunit inactivated influenza vaccine. The study's findings and limits: That few new T cells are recruited by each seasonal influenza vaccination was the authors' suggestion.

Details on this clonotype: What it binds is not known. This sequence may be a read error, since a much larger clone differs from it by one base.

Each CDR3 protein is one row after TCRdb ran MiXCR on the RT-PCR reads. The profile shows approximately 730,000 distinct CDR3 sequences, about 14% of them singletons. Here the sequenced sample was PBMCs from blood, taken approximately 15 days before vaccination. This TCR came from a man aged 50-60 years who received an inactivated influenza vaccine.

CDR3 nucleotides: TGTGCCAGCAGCCAAGTCGTTGGGGCCAACGTCCTGACTTTC. Translated: CASSQVVGANVLTF. The chain employs TRBV3-1 and TRBJ2-6; D is unresolved. V was trimmed by 1 base and J by 3 bases, leaving 4 bases between them. Germline assignment: CDR1 LGHDT and CDR2 YNNKEL (reference sequence). This CDR3 spans 14 amino acids.